The source of this TCR beta chain is a study of PD-1 blockade in classical Hodgkin lymphoma (dated by TCRdb to 2020 to 2022). About the investigation overall: Nivolumab dosing was 3 mg/kg intravenously every 2 weeks, continuing until either disease progression or unacceptable toxicity. The study used TCR beta sequencing and CyTOF to define a peripheral blood immune signature of response to PD-1 blockade in classical Hodgkin lymphoma. Overall study results and their limits: The study was restricted to a single clinical trial cohort, and the causes of repertoire differences, possibly disease activity or prior therapy, were left undefined. A significant rise by C4D1 was seen in CD4+ but not CD8+ TCR diversity (p=0.0027 vs p=0.16), with the rise being most apparent in complete responders (p=0.02). Among trial patients, those achieving complete response had baseline diversity similar to that of newly diagnosed patients, while diversity was significantly lower in partial responders and progressors. Diversity was lower in patients who began nivolumab less than 1 year after ASCT, so these patients were left out of later analyses to avoid confounding by immune reconstitution. Baseline TCR diversity was reported to be lower in newly diagnosed patients than in healthy donors, and even lower in relapsed/refractory patients.

Sample time point, as interpreted from the label and publication: cycle 4 day 1 (C4D1), after five to seven weeks of nivolumab. Every trial patient had relapsed following autologous stem cell transplantation, and prior brentuximab vedotin exposure was what differed among cohorts A, B and C. A total of 50 to 70 patients with relapsed/refractory classical Hodgkin lymphoma made up the trial cohort, and each patient's best overall response was complete response, partial response or progressive disease. In the multi-cohort phase II CheckMate 205 trial, trial patients received single-agent nivolumab. An independent review committee assessed best overall response by applying the 2007 International Working Group response criteria. Trial PBMCs were collected immediately before nivolumab initiation (C1D1) and during therapy at cycle 2 day 1 and cycle 4 day 1. Peripheral blood was collected in 8 mL Vacutainer Cell Preparation Tubes, from which PBMCs were isolated by centrifugation and then cryopreserved.

V trim: 3 bases; J trim: 1 base; unmatched bases: 6. The germline V gene gives CDR1 as SGHRS and CDR2 as YFSETQ. The CDR3 covers 16 residues, taking in both the cysteine and the phenylalanine. The DNA shown is the 48-base CDR3, in frame from base 1. Genomic DNA was extracted with the Qiagen DNeasy kit from unsorted PBMCs and from negatively selected CD4+ and CD8+ fractions. TCR beta CDR3 regions were amplified by immunoSEQ multiplex PCR using primers annealing to V and J segments. A synthetic immune receptor repertoire was used to minimize amplification bias, and any remaining bias was removed computationally after sequencing. The authors' analysis ran thus. Repertoire diversity was quantified as the Shannon entropy index using custom Python scripts. Unsorted, CD4+ and CD8+ repertoires were analyzed separately, except for combined analyses in which CD4+ and CD8+ sequences were merged in silico. Clonal expansion was defined as a frequency increase of at least 2-fold after treatment compared with C1D1, and clones undetected at baseline were assigned a pseudocount of 0.5. Singleton clones were defined as clones with 0 or 1 copy at C1D1, and non-singleton clones were defined as clones with 2 or more copies. Clones expanded in unsorted samples were assigned a CD4+, CD8+ or unknown annotation through matching of protein sequences in sorted samples from the same patient. Diversity changes from C1D1 to C4D1 were tested in paired samples using Wilcoxon tests. What TCRdb holds here is the immuneACCESS table cut down to in-frame rearrangements. Part of the clones is not present; checked against another copy, under half of the missing clones reflect an unresolved V gene, and the others are unexplained. V and J calls and clone size follow that table, whereas D and trimming were derived from the DNA. A total of 99,000 or so clones appear in this sample, roughly 90% of them only once. Jointly, the top ten make up around 19% of the sample.

Concerning this clone itself: What antigen it recognizes has not been identified. There are no base qualities to consult, and no much larger clone falls within one base.

The input for sequencing was peripheral blood mononuclear cells (PBMCs), taken before the fourth cycle of nivolumab. This sequence was found in a human donor with classical Hodgkin lymphoma. The rearranged segments are TRBV5-1 and TRBJ1-1; the central 10 bases match TRBD1. At the DNA level, the sequence is TGCGCCAGCAGCTCCGGGACAGGGGTGGGGAACACTGAAGCTTTCTTT. Its coded protein is CASSSGTGVGNTEAFF.